Below, one TCR beta chain is given with its context. Profiling relied on immunoSEQ multiplex PCR, and the TCRdb table lists in-frame clones only, not all of them. Of about 360,000 clones detected, about 86% appear once; the ten largest clones hold less than 9%. The data were taken from a study of blood T cell repertoires in COVID-19. Background on the study: Sample material is recorded as cDNA or gDNA derived from T cells, B-cell-depleted T cells, or PBMCs.

Looked up from germline, CDR1 is MGHRA and CDR2 is YSYEKL. V was pared by 0 bases and J by 5 bases, with 11 bases of the junction left unmatched. The CDR3 consists of 17 residues. The gene calls are TRBV4-1 and TRBJ2-7, with 9 bases identical to TRBD1. Sequenced input: peripheral blood. The TCR was taken from a woman in her sixties or seventies with COVID-19, enrolled during active disease. The CDR3 bases are TGCGCCAGCAGCCAAGATGCACGGGGACAGGGTTCCGACGAGCAGTACTTC. It yields the protein CASSQDARGQGSDEQYF.